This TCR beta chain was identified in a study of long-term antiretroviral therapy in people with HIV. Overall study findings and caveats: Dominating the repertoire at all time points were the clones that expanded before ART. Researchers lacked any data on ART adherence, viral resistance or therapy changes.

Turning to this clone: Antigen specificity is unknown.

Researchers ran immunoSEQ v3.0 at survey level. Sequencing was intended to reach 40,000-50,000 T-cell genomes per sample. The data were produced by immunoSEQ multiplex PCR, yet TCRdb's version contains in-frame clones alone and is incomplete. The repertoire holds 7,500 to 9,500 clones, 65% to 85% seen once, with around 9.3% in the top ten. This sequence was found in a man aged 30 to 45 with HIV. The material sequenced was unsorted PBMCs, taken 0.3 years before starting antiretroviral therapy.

The CDR3 DNA follows: TGTGCCAGCAGTTACGGGGGCAGCACAGATACGCAGTATTTT. The encoded protein is CASSYGGSTDTQYF. The V call is TRBV6-5, the J call TRBJ2-3; the D gene is possibly TRBD1 (6 bases). There are 14 residues in the CDR3. Germline values: CDR1 MNHEY, CDR2 SVGAGI. Deletions cut 2 bases from V and 0 bases from J, with 6 bases between.